These T cell receptor beta chains were read from a single sample in a study of blood T cell repertoires in COVID-19. Libraries were prepared by immunoSEQ multiplex PCR; TCRdb keeps only in-frame clonotypes and omits some of them. The data show 100,000 to 150,000 clones, 86% seen once. Material: peripheral blood. These receptor sequences come from a man aged 35-49 years with acute or convalescent COVID-19. CDR3s include the opening cysteine and the closing phenylalanine or tryptophan. Fields, in order: clone size, D gene, J gene, V gene, CDR3 protein, CDR3 DNA. D genes are given only for firm matches. Rows may omit the clone size; those that give it use once, few, many or a size class.

.,TRBD2,TRBJ2-5,TRBV3-1/TRBV3-2,CASSPALVTSGGQRETQYF,TGTGCCAGCAGCCCTGCGCTTGTCACTAGCGGGGGGCAGCGGGAGACCCAGTACTTC
.,TRBD2,TRBJ2-5,TRBV9,CASSVGSGRTYSQVETQYF,TGTGCCAGCAGCGTAGGTAGCGGGAGAACTTATTCTCAAGTGGAGACCCAGTACTTC
few,TRBD1,TRBJ2-7,TRBV7-9,CASSLLGTGLYEQYF,TGTGCCAGCAGCTTACTCGGGACAGGACTGTACGAGCAGTACTTC
.,TRBD1,TRBJ1-2,TRBV19,CASSSQGASNYGYTF,TGTGCCAGTAGTTCACAGGGGGCGTCTAACTATGGCTACACCTTC
.,TRBD1,TRBJ1-2,TRBV11-2,CASTRGAGQGANGYTF,TGTGCCAGCACCAGAGGGGCGGGACAGGGGGCTAATGGCTACACCTTC
.,.,TRBJ1-2,TRBV12-3/TRBV12-4,CASSAPGYGYTF,TGTGCCAGCAGCGCCCCCGGCTATGGCTACACCTTC
.,TRBD2,TRBJ2-1,TRBV11-3,CASSFGGEGYNEQFF,TGTGCCAGCAGCTTTGGAGGGGAGGGTTACAATGAGCAGTTCTTC
.,TRBD2,TRBJ2-7,TRBV5-6,CASSSLPTSGSNEQYF,TGTGCCAGCAGCTCTCTCCCGACTAGCGGGAGTAACGAGCAGTACTTC
few,.,TRBJ2-3,TRBV6-2/TRBV6-3,CASSQTNAGLDTQYF,TGTGCCAGCAGTCAGACGAACGCGGGGCTAGATACGCAGTATTTT
.,.,TRBJ2-7,TRBV6-2/TRBV6-3,CASSFWSEQYF,TGTGCCAGCAGTTTTTGGAGCGAGCAGTACTTC
.,TRBD1,TRBJ1-2,TRBV29-1,CSVETGGSYGYTF,TGCAGCGTTGAGACAGGGGGATCCTATGGCTACACCTTC
.,.,TRBJ1-1,TRBV7-6,CASSFLTGTEAFF,TGTGCCAGCAGCTTTCTAACGGGGACTGAAGCTTTCTTT
.,.,TRBJ1-5,TRBV7-2,CASSLDSHQPQHF,TGTGCCAGCAGCCTTGACAGCCATCAGCCCCAGCATTTT
.,TRBD1,TRBJ1-2,TRBV6-5,CASGTANYGYTF,TGTGCCAGCGGGACAGCTAACTATGGCTACACCTTC
once,.,TRBJ2-5,TRBV19,CASSNRAQETQYF,TGTGCCAGTAGCAACAGGGCCCAAGAGACCCAGTACTTC
.,TRBD2,TRBJ2-1,TRBV2,CASTIHRAGGPNNEQFF,TGTGCCAGCACTATCCACCGAGCGGGAGGGCCCAACAATGAGCAGTTCTTC
.,.,TRBJ2-2,TRBV27,CASSSGFNTGELFF,TGTGCCAGCAGTAGCGGTTTTAACACCGGGGAGCTGTTTTTT
.,TRBD1,TRBJ1-4,TRBV3-1/TRBV3-2,CASSLGGTATNEKLFF,TGTGCCAGCAGCCTTGGAGGGACAGCAACTAATGAAAAACTGTTTTTT
.,TRBD1,TRBJ2-7,TRBV9,CASSGPGTGNYEQYF,TGTGCCAGCAGCGGACCCGGGACAGGGAACTACGAGCAGTACTTC
.,.,TRBJ2-7,TRBV9,CASSVGLLGSTSYEQYF,TGTGCCAGCAGCGTAGGACTCCTCGGGAGCACCTCCTACGAGCAGTACTTC
.,.,TRBJ1-5,TRBV27,CASSPRFDSNQPQHF,TGTGCCAGCAGTCCGCGTTTTGATAGCAATCAGCCCCAGCATTTT
.,.,TRBJ2-7,TRBV4-1,CASSHLSSYEQYF,TGCGCCAGCAGCCACCTAAGCTCCTACGAGCAGTACTTC
.,.,TRBJ1-3,TRBV12-3/TRBV12-4,CASSEGDMNTIYF,TGTGCCAGCAGTGAGGGGGATATGAACACCATATATTTT
few,TRBD2,TRBJ2-2,TRBV11-1,CASSPAGRVTGELFF,TGTGCCAGCAGCCCGGCCGGGAGGGTGACCGGGGAGCTGTTTTTT
.,TRBD2,TRBJ2-1,TRBV6-2/TRBV6-3,CASSFGGVSYNEQFF,TGTGCCAGCAGTTTTGGGGGGGTCTCCTACAATGAGCAGTTCTTC
few,.,TRBJ2-1,TRBV7-8,CASSLLSRASSYNEQFF,TGTGCCAGCAGCTTATTGTCCAGGGCTAGCTCCTACAATGAGCAGTTCTTC
.,.,TRBJ1-6,TRBV6-5,CASSLGQPDNSPLHF,TGTGCCAGCAGTTTAGGACAGCCAGATAATTCACCCCTCCACTTT
.,.,TRBJ2-1,TRBV10-3,CAISPGGNEQFF,TGTGCCATCTCCCCAGGGGGGAATGAGCAGTTCTTC
.,.,TRBJ2-7,TRBV18,CASSPRGTPYEQYF,TGTGCCAGCTCACCGAGGGGGACCCCCTACGAGCAGTACTTC